Below are 2 T cell receptor beta chains sequenced from a single sample in a study of blood T cell repertoires in COVID-19. Assay: immunoSEQ multiplex PCR; the TCRdb copy retains only in-frame clones and omits some. The data hold 110,000 to 150,000 clones, with around 72% observed a single time. Sequencing used peripheral blood. The receptors originated from a woman aged 55-69 years with acute or convalescent COVID-19.

This rearrangement joins TRBV7-8 to TRBJ1-2, with no clear D. The CDR3 is 11 amino acids. Germline CDR1 is SGHVS and CDR2 is FQNEAQ. V lost 4 bases, J lost 9 bases, and 9 bases lay in between. The DNA of the CDR3 is TGTGCCAGCAGCTCGGTGAATAGCTACACCTTC. It specifies CASSSVNSYTF.

The chain recombines TRBV5-1 with TRBJ2-3, with 7 bases fitting TRBD1. The CDR3 has 16 residues. Looked up from germline, CDR1 is SGHRS and CDR2 is YFSETQ. V gave up 0 bases and J gave up 4 bases; unmatched junction bases: 8. The CDR3 nucleotides read TGCGCCAGCAGCTTGGCCTTGGGACAGATAGCAGATACGCAGTATTTT. Residues: CASSLALGQIADTQYF. The full variable domain, completed using reference TRBV5-1 and TRBJ2-3, is KAGVTQTPRYLIKTRGQQVTLSCSPISGHRSVSWYQQTPGQGLQFLFEYFSETQRNKGNFPGRFSGRQFSNSRSEMNVSTLELGDSALYLCASSLALGQIADTQYFGPGTRLTVL.